Shown below are 8 T cell receptor beta chains from a single sample sequenced in a study of T cell repertoires in cytomegalovirus infection. From the reads, TCRdb called clonotypes with MiXCR, one entry per CDR3 protein. Counted here are around 550,000 distinct CDR3 sequences, around 27% occurring once; the ten biggest clones make up about 13%. The specimen sequenced was PBMCs. The source is a human donor in good health (CMV status not recorded). Some clones in this sample may be carry-over from other donors' samples.

A few counts support this clonotype. The chain combines TRBV2 with TRBJ2-5; 8 positions agree with TRBD2. With 8 bases clipped from V and 5 bases from J, the junction kept 13 bases outside the gene matches. From germline, CDR1 is SNHLY and CDR2 FYNNEI. This CDR3 has 15 amino acids. Here the CDR3 DNA reads TGTGCCAGCTCCCGCGGGAGCGGGAGCCAGGAGACCCAGTACTTC. Protein: CASSRGSGSQETQYF.

The chain employs TRBV27 and TRBJ2-7, with 11 bases fitting TRBD1. CDR1 and CDR2 (germline): MNHEY, SMNVEV (reference sequence). The ends lost 8 bases at V and 4 bases at J; junction bases unmatched: 1. The CDR3 length is 12 residues. The CDR3 loop is CASGTGGYEQYV. CDR3 nucleotide sequence: TGTGCCAGCGGGACAGGGGGTTACGAGCAGTACGTC.

CDR3 sequence: CASSLRLLANNEQFF. The CDR3 nucleotides read TGTGCCAGCAGCTTAAGGCTACTGGCAAACAATGAGCAGTTCTTC. The gene calls are TRBV11-2 and TRBJ2-1, with D unresolved. The CDR3 is made up of 15 amino acids. The V gene's germline CDR1 is SGHAT and CDR2 FQNNGV. V was shortened by 2 bases and J by 5 bases, with 13 bases between the two germline ends.

The chain uses TRBV6-2 or TRBV6-3 and TRBJ1-5, with 10 bases fitting TRBD1. Germline V gene lookup returns CDR1 MNHEY and CDR2 SVGEGT. The length of the CDR3 is 16 residues. Germline trimming cut 6 bases from V and 3 bases from J; bases unmatched to any gene: 8. For the CDR3, the DNA is TGTGCCAGCAGCCCTGACAGGGGGCCTTACAATCAGCCCCAGCATTTT. Encoded protein: CASSPDRGPYNQPQHF.

Ten or more counts support this clonotype. This chain joins TRBV7-3 and TRBJ2-1; 10 positions match TRBD2. With V trimmed by 5 bases and J by 9 bases, 10 bases remained unmatched. CDR3 length equals 15 residues. Germline V gene data show CDR1 as SGHTA and CDR2 as FQGTGA. CDR3 in amino acids: CASSRGTSVGGEQFF. The CDR3 bases are TGTGCCAGCAGCCGTGGGACTAGCGTGGGGGGTGAGCAGTTCTTC.

CDR3 protein: CASRPTGTGIIEQYF. The DNA of the CDR3 is TGTGCCAGCAGACCAACCGGGACGGGGATAATTGAGCAGTACTTC. The chain combines TRBV6-6 with TRBJ2-7; D tentatively reads TRBD1 or TRBD2 (5 bases each). This CDR3 has 15 amino acids. The germline V and J ends were trimmed by 6 bases and 7 bases, with 22 bases remaining between them. Germline CDR1 is MNHNY and CDR2 is SVGAGI (reference sequence).

This clonotype was observed a few times. The CDR3 loop is CASISHGREPQHF. The CDR3 region has the DNA TGTGCCAGTATTAGTCACGGCCGGGAGCCCCAGCATTTT. This sequence joins TRBV19 and TRBJ1-5; D is unclear. This CDR3 comprises 13 residues. Trimming shortened V by 7 bases and J by 8 bases, and 15 bases separated the two germline ends. Germline loops: CDR1 LNHDA, CDR2 SQIVND (reference sequence). The full variable domain, in which reference TRBV19 and TRBJ1-5 provide the parts outside the CDR3, is DGGITQSPKYLFRKEGQNVTLSCEQNLNHDAMYWYRQDPGQGLRLIYYSQIVNDFQKGDIAEGYSVSREKKESFPLTVTSAQKNPTAFYLCASISHGREPQHFGDGTRLSIL.

The chain has TRBV20-1 and TRBJ2-5; the match to TRBD2 covers 15 bases. CDR1 DFQATT and CDR2 SNEGSKA come from the germline V gene (reference sequence). There are 13 residues in the CDR3. The CDR3, as DNA: TGCAGGGGGACTAGCGGGGGGCAAGAGACCCAGTACTTC. It encodes CRGTSGGQETQYF.